This TCR beta chain was captured in a study of cytomegalovirus exposure and HLA in healthy donors. The V and J ends lost 5 bases and 4 bases respectively, with 17 bases between them. CDR3 size: 15 residues. Germline values: CDR1 MDHEN, CDR2 SYDVKM. The PCR was carried out with 60 Vbeta primers and 13 Jbeta primers. Using immunoSEQ multiplex PCR, the repertoire was profiled, and TCRdb retains in-frame clones only, with some absent. This sample has roughly 120,000 clones; around three quarters occur once, and the top ten carry 2.5% to 3%. The sequence derives from a woman aged 18-30 years in good health and CMV-seropositive. V usage is TRBV28 and J usage is TRBJ1-1; a possible D gene is TRBD1 (6 bases). The sequenced sample was PBMCs. In DNA form, the CDR3 reads TGTGCCAGCAGTCCGGGAACAGGGTTCCTCACTGAAGCTTTCTTT. Amino acid sequence: CASSPGTGFLTEAFF. The full variable domain, completed using reference TRBV28 and TRBJ1-1, is DVKVTQSSRYLVKRTGEKVFLECVQDMDHENMFWYRQDPGLGLRLIYFSYDVKMKEKGDIPEGYSVSREKKERFSLILESASTNQTSMYLCASSPGTGFLTEAFFGQGTRLTVV.